This T cell receptor beta chain emerged from a study of shared clonotypes between healthy human individuals. In the naive CD8 group, cells lacked CD45RO and were positively selected for CCR7, so terminally differentiated effector memory CD45RA+ cells were left out. TCRdb's copy holds only in-frame clones and misses some; the assay was immunoSEQ multiplex PCR. Of millions of clones detected, about 95% appear once; the ten largest clones hold around 1.1%. This CDR3 spans 14 amino acids. In germline, CDR1 is WSHSY, CDR2 SAAADI. With 7 bases removed from V and 0 bases from J, the gap between germline ends came to 13 bases.

This chain joins TRBV10-2 and TRBJ2-7; D ambiguous. The source material was naive CD8+ T cells sorted from blood. This TCR came from a man younger than 35 in good health. In DNA, the CDR3 is TGCGCCAGCACCGTGGGTGGATTCTCCTACGAGCAGTACTTC. It yields the protein CASTVGGFSYEQYF.